Sequencing of this T cell receptor (beta chain) was carried out in a study of T-cell memory formation after mild COVID-19. General study findings and limits: CD4+ clones that contracted lay mainly in CM and EM; CD8+ ones lay in EMRA. Cross-reactive memory appears to have joined, as suggested by some responding clones showing up in pre-infection memory.

The authors produced TCR alpha and TCR beta cDNA libraries with sample barcodes and UMIs by 5'RACE using constant-segment primers. MiXCR, run by TCRdb on the 5' RACE reads, gives a single entry per CDR3 protein. This table holds over 150,000 distinct CDR3 sequences, less than 20% found once. Ten or more counts support this clonotype. The antigen is undetermined. V was cut by 3 bases and J by 1 base, with 10 bases left in between. Germline-derived CDR1 and CDR2 are SGHRS and YFSETQ. This CDR3 spans 15 amino acids. Sequenced material: PBMCs or a T cell subset sorted from them (not recorded which). The V gene is TRBV5-1, the J gene TRBJ2-2; D is undetermined. The TCR comes from a man aged 18 to 29 who had mild COVID-19 (a few samples of this study predate the infection). Cell type and time point are not known. The CDR3 region has the DNA TGCGCCAGCAGCTGGTTCTCAGGGAACACCGGGGAGCTGTTTTTT. Protein sequence: CASSWFSGNTGELFF.